Following are 25 T cell receptor beta chains from one sample sequenced in a study of metastatic and nonmetastatic thyroid tumors. TCRdb re-clonotyped the PCR reads via MiXCR. The top ten hold about a fifth of the sample, which has thousands of clones, 35% seen once. Before thyroid surgery, none of the patients had received any treatment. The material sequenced was tumor tissue. These receptors were taken from a female donor with papillary thyroid cancer or a benign thyroid nodule (not recorded which). Some clones in this sample may be carry-over from other donors' samples.

V is TRBV18 and J is TRBJ2-7; tentative D call: TRBD1 (6 bases). Germline loops: CDR1 KGHSH, CDR2 LQKENI. The CDR3 spans 13 residues. V lost 3 bases and J lost 2, with 8 bases in between. CDR3 DNA: TGTGCCAGCTCACCGGCAGGGGCCTACGAGCAGTACTTC. Residues: CASSPAGAYEQYF.

The chain carries TRBV28 and TRBJ1-1; no reliable D call. Looked up from germline, CDR1 is MDHEN and CDR2 is SYDVKM. The CDR3 runs to 13 residues. V lost 0 bases, J lost 6 bases, and 8 bases lay in between. The CDR3 here is CASSLWQSPEAFF. CDR3 DNA: TGTGCCAGCAGTTTATGGCAGTCCCCTGAAGCTTTCTTT. The full variable domain, rest sourced from reference TRBV28 and TRBJ1-1, is DVKVTQSSRYLVKRTGEKVFLECVQDMDHENMFWYRQDPGLGLRLIYFSYDVKMKEKGDIPEGYSVSREKKERFSLILESASTNQTSMYLCASSLWQSPEAFFGQGTRLTVV.

In its sample, this clone is medium-sized (0.01 to 0.1%). The V gene is TRBV20-1, the J gene TRBJ1-4, with TRBD1 as a possible D gene (6 bases). V was cut by 3 bases and J by 4 bases, with 15 bases left in between. CDR1 is DFQATT, CDR2 SNEGSKA, per germline (reference sequence). This CDR3 is built from 15 residues. Here the CDR3 reads CSASAVGQFNEKLFF. The CDR3 nucleotides read TGCAGTGCTAGCGCGGTAGGACAGTTTAATGAAAAACTGTTTTTT.

This clone has only a few counts. This chain joins TRBV19 and TRBJ1-6, with 11 bases matching TRBD1. The CDR3 is made up of 15 amino acids. CDR1 is LNHDA, CDR2 SQIVND, per germline (reference sequence). Germline trimming cut 9 bases from V and 9 bases from J; bases unmatched to any gene: 10. The CDR3 nucleotides are TGTGCCAGCAGTGAAGGGACAGGGGGAGGTTCACCCCTCCACTTT. As protein: CASSEGTGGGSPLHF.

By proportion, this clone is large. The V gene is TRBV4-2, the J gene TRBJ2-3; D remains ambiguous. This CDR3 has 14 amino acids. From germline, CDR1 is LGHNA and CDR2 YNFKEQ. Trimming removed 0 bases at V and 1 base at J, with 5 bases between. The CDR3 DNA reads as TGTGCCAGCAGCCAAGATGCGGGCACAGATACGCAGTATTTT. Translation: CASSQDAGTDTQYF.

The chain uses TRBV20-1 and TRBJ2-7, with a tentative D call TRBD1 (5 bases). V lost 7 bases and J 0 bases, leaving 16 bases between the germline ends. In germline, CDR1 is DFQATT, CDR2 SNEGSKA (reference sequence). The CDR3 consists of 14 residues. CDR3 bases: TGCAGTGAGGGGCAGGGCTCTATCTCCTACGAGCAGTACTTC. This translates into CSEGQGSISYEQYF.

The rearrangement links TRBV6-5 to TRBJ2-7; D remains ambiguous. The CDR3 consists of 15 residues. Germline CDR1 reads MNHEY; CDR2 reads SVGAGI. Between the trimmed V and J ends, which lost 1 base and 9 bases, there was a span of 19 bases. CDR3 sequence reads: CASSYYTGTNNAQYF. CDR3 sequence (DNA): TGTGCCAGCAGTTACTATACCGGAACAAATAATGCGCAGTACTTC.

This clone was seen a handful of times. The chain couples TRBV28 to TRBJ1-1; D gene uncertain. Trimming shortened V by 8 bases and J by 2 bases, and 9 bases separated the two germline ends. This CDR3 contains 12 residues. CDR1 is MDHEN and CDR2 is SYDVKM in the germline V gene. In DNA form, the CDR3 reads TGTGCCAGCTGTGCAGTTAACACTGAAGCTTTCTTT. Its protein is CASCAVNTEAFF. The whole variable domain, remainder taken from reference TRBV28 and TRBJ1-1, is DVKVTQSSRYLVKRTGEKVFLECVQDMDHENMFWYRQDPGLGLRLIYFSYDVKMKEKGDIPEGYSVSREKKERFSLILESASTNQTSMYLCASCAVNTEAFFGQGTRLTVV.

This clone appeared a single time. The rearrangement joins TRBV30 to TRBJ2-1; the D call may be TRBD1 or TRBD2 (6 bases each). This CDR3 has 16 amino acids. CDR1 and CDR2 (germline): GTSNPN, SVGIG (reference sequence). Trimming removed 0 bases from V and 4 bases from J, with 16 bases in between. The CDR3: CAWSVTGALGYNEQFF. As DNA, the CDR3 is TGTGCCTGGAGTGTAACGGGGGCGCTTGGATACAATGAGCAGTTCTTC. The whole variable domain, remainder taken from reference TRBV30 and TRBJ2-1, is SQTIHQWPATLVQPVGSPLSLECTVEGTSNPNLYWYRQAAGRGLQLLFYSVGIGQISSEVPQNLSASRPQDRQFILSSKKLLLSDSGFYLCAWSVTGALGYNEQFFGPGTRLTVL.

In this sample, this clone turned up many times. The chain links TRBV5-4 to TRBJ1-3; D is uncertain. Trimming stripped 0 bases from V and 4 bases from J, with 11 bases between. Germline V gene sequence: CDR1 SGHNT, CDR2 YYREEE (reference sequence). The CDR3 runs to 15 residues. The CDR3 DNA is TGTGCCAGCAGCTTGGGGGGAGCCCGAGGAAACACCATATATTTT. Protein product: CASSLGGARGNTIYF.

V gene TRBV30 combines with J gene TRBJ1-2; D gene uncertain. CDR3 length: 14 amino acids. Per germline, CDR1 GTSNPN and CDR2 SVGIG (reference sequence). Trimming took off 1 base at V and 4 bases at J, with 13 bases between the two ends. In DNA, the CDR3 is TGTGCCTGGAGTGGTGGGGTACCAGCCTATGGCTACACCTTC. It specifies CAWSGGVPAYGYTF.

Ten or more counts support this clone. V usage is TRBV29-1 and J usage is TRBJ1-6; D remains ambiguous. Looked up from germline, CDR1 is SQVTM and CDR2 is ANQGSEA. The germline V and J ends were trimmed by 7 bases and 3 bases, with 7 bases remaining between them. The CDR3 has 12 amino acids. The CDR3 spells CSGWDYNSPLHF. DNA of the CDR3: TGCAGCGGATGGGACTATAATTCACCCCTCCACTTT.

This clone appeared a few times. The chain combines TRBV6-1 with TRBJ1-5, with D perhaps matching TRBD1 (6 bases). The CDR3 totals 15 residues. Between the trimmed V and J ends, which lost 6 bases and 4 bases, there was a span of 16 bases. The germline CDR1 and CDR2 sequences are MNHNS and SASEGT. The CDR3 spells CASSPLGQFNQPQHF. DNA of the CDR3: TGTGCCAGCAGCCCCCTCGGACAGTTTAATCAGCCCCAGCATTTT.

This clone was seen only a few times. The genes are TRBV28 and TRBJ1-2, with TRBD1 identical over 7 bases. The germline V gene has CDR1 MDHEN and CDR2 SYDVKM. Trimming at V came to 6 bases and at J to 4 bases, leaving 5 bases not matched to a gene. The CDR3 consists of 13 residues. The CDR3 DNA sequence: TGTGCCAGCAGGAAACAGGGGCCCTATGGCTACACCTTC. Amino acid sequence: CASRKQGPYGYTF.

V gene TRBV4-1 combines with J gene TRBJ2-7, with D maybe TRBD1 (5 bases). This CDR3 contains 15 residues. V dropped 1 base and J dropped 4 bases, with 14 bases sitting between them. Germline V gene lookup returns CDR1 MGHRA and CDR2 YSYEKL. CDR3 in amino acids: CASSQGGNVRYEQYF. For the CDR3, the DNA is TGCGCCAGCAGCCAAGGGGGCAATGTAAGATACGAGCAGTACTTC.

This clone is deemed medium-sized (0.01 to 0.1%). The chain carries TRBV28 and TRBJ1-2, with 8 bases lining up with TRBD1. This CDR3 has 16 amino acids. Germline trimming cut 2 bases from V and 5 bases from J; bases unmatched to any gene: 10. The germline gives CDR1 MDHEN, CDR2 SYDVKM. CDR3 residues: CASSLARQGRGYGYTF. CDR3 nucleotide sequence: TGTGCCAGCAGTTTAGCACGACAGGGGCGCGGGTATGGCTACACCTTC.

In its sample, this clone was seen many times. The V call is TRBV5-1, the J call TRBJ2-1, with D perhaps matching TRBD1 (5 bases). CDR1 is SGHRS, CDR2 YFSETQ, per germline. There are 14 residues in the CDR3. V gave up 7 bases and J gave up 5 bases, with 16 bases separating them. The CDR3 DNA reads as TGCGCCAGCTCCGACAGCCAGTACCACAATGAGCAGTTCTTC. Translated, it gives CASSDSQYHNEQFF. The variable domain in full, completed from reference TRBV5-1 and TRBJ2-1, reads KAGVTQTPRYLIKTRGQQVTLSCSPISGHRSVSWYQQTPGQGLQFLFEYFSETQRNKGNFPGRFSGRQFSNSRSEMNVSTLELGDSALYLCASSDSQYHNEQFFGPGTRLTVL.

The rearrangement joins TRBV7-8 to TRBJ1-1, with D unclear. Germline CDR1 reads SGHVS; CDR2 reads FQNEAQ. This CDR3 spans 17 amino acids. Trimming removed 5 bases at V and 3 bases at J, with 22 bases between. CDR3 nucleotides: TGTGCCAGCAGCCCGACACTTTCTGACTTTGTGGACACTGAAGCTTTCTTT. This sequence encodes CASSPTLSDFVDTEAFF.

By frequency in the sample, this clone is large (0.1 to 1%). The V gene is TRBV6-4, the J gene TRBJ1-6; the D is unclear. Trimming left V 8 bases short and J 7 bases short, with 12 bases between. This CDR3 comprises 13 residues. CDR1 and CDR2 from the germline V gene are MRHNA and SNTAGT. The CDR3: CASFRETNSPLHF. CDR3 bases: TGTGCCAGCTTCCGGGAGACAAATTCACCCCTCCACTTT.

The V gene is TRBV2, the J gene TRBJ2-2, with TRBD1 as a possible D gene (7 bases). The CDR3 contains 15 residues. Germline CDR1 SNHLY, CDR2 FYNNEI. V lost 5 bases to trimming and J lost 5 bases, with 15 bases between them. The CDR3 region is CASSPRTGGTGELFF. The CDR3 DNA follows: TGTGCCAGCAGTCCTCGGACAGGAGGGACCGGGGAGCTGTTTTTT.

This clone has a handful of counts. The genes are TRBV28 and TRBJ2-7, with D maybe TRBD1 (5 bases). V was clipped by 4 bases and J by 2 bases, with 12 bases between them. This CDR3 is built from 14 residues. Looked up from germline, CDR1 is MDHEN and CDR2 is SYDVKM. The DNA of the CDR3 is TGTGCCAGCAGTTACAGGCCCTCCACCTACGAGCAGTACTTC. Protein sequence: CASSYRPSTYEQYF.

The chain uses TRBV20-1 and TRBJ2-2; D may be TRBD1 (6 bases). The CDR3 covers 17 residues. V was clipped by 0 bases and J by 5 bases, with 19 bases between them. Germline V gene sequence: CDR1 DFQATT, CDR2 SNEGSKA (reference sequence). This chain's CDR3 is CSARDPRAGRGTGELFF. DNA of the CDR3: TGCAGTGCTAGAGACCCCCGGGCCGGAAGGGGGACCGGGGAGCTGTTTTTT.

This clone is judged medium-sized. V gene TRBV18 combines with J gene TRBJ2-7; D perhaps matches TRBD1 (6 bases). CDR3 length: 14 residues. Germline V gene data show CDR1 as KGHSH and CDR2 as LQKENI. V was pared by 0 bases and J by 0 bases, with 6 bases between. CDR3: CASSPPGHSYEQYF. The CDR3 DNA follows: TGTGCCAGCTCACCACCGGGACACTCCTACGAGCAGTACTTC. The whole variable domain, filled in from reference TRBV18 and TRBJ2-7, reads NAGVMQNPRHLVRRRGQEARLRCSPMKGHSHVYWYRQLPEEGLKFMVYLQKENIIDESGMPKERFSAEFPKEGPSILRIQQVVRGDSAAYFCASSPPGHSYEQYFGPGTRLTVT.

This chain connects TRBV7-9 to TRBJ2-7; a weak D match, TRBD1 (6 bases). The CDR3 has 11 amino acids. Germline assignment: CDR1 SEHNR and CDR2 FQNEAQ (reference sequence). V was trimmed by 5 bases and J by 10 bases, leaving 12 bases between them. As DNA, the CDR3 is TGTGCCAGCAGCCTTTCAGGGGAACAGTACTTC. It is translated as CASSLSGEQYF. Together with reference TRBV7-9 and TRBJ2-7, the CDR3 gives the full variable domain: DTGVSQNPRHKITKRGQNVTFRCDPISEHNRLYWYRQTLGQGPEFLTYFQNEAQLEKSRLLSDRFSAERPKGSFSTLEIQRTEQGDSAMYLCASSLSGEQYFGPGTRLTVT.

In this sample, this clone turned up a few times. V gene TRBV6-1 combines with J gene TRBJ2-7, with 11 bases lining up with TRBD1. This CDR3 has 12 amino acids. Germline V gives CDR1 MNHNS, CDR2 SASEGT. The ends lost 11 bases at V and 3 bases at J; junction bases unmatched: 3. CDR3 sequence (DNA): TGTGCCGGACAGGGGGCGGGCTACGAGCAGTACTTC. It translates to CAGQGAGYEQYF.